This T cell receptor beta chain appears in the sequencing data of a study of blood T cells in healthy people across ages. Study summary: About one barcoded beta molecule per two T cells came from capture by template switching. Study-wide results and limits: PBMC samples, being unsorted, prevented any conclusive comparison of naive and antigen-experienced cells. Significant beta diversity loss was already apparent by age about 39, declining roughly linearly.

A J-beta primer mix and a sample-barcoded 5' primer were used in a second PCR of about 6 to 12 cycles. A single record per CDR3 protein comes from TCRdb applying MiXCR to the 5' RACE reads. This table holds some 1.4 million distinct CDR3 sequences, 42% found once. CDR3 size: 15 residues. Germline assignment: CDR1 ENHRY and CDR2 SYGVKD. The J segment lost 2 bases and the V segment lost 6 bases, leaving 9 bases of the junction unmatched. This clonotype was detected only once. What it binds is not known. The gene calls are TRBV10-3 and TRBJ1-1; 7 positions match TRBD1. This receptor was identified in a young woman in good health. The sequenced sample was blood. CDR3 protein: CAISAGTEINTEAFF. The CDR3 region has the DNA TGTGCCATCAGCGCCGGGACAGAGATTAACACTGAAGCTTTCTTT.